This TCR beta chain was identified during a study of T cell repertoires in cytomegalovirus infection. Study-wide points: Accumulated public TCR beta family frequency recognized individuals carrying CMV together with the relevant HLA.

This CDR3 contains 14 residues. The germline CDR1 and CDR2 sequences are LNHNV and YYDKDF (reference sequence). Trimming removed 5 bases at V and 3 bases at J, with 12 bases between. Each CDR3 protein gets one entry after TCRdb re-called the reads with MiXCR. The sample has about 830,000 distinct CDR3 sequences, approximately 32% seen once; the top ten hold around 11%. Points on this clonotype: As yet, its antigen is unknown.

The specimen was cultured CD8+ T cells from PBMCs, collected from culture after CMV antigen stimulation. The gene calls are TRBV15 and TRBJ2-3; D possibly corresponds to TRBD2 (5 bases). This clonotype was sampled from a human donor in good health (CMV status not recorded). Some clones in this sample may be carry-over from other donors' samples. The CDR3 here is CATSLLGATDTQYF. The CDR3 DNA reads as TGTGCCACCAGCCTACTAGGCGCAACAGATACGCAGTATTTT. The full variable domain, with the rest looked up from reference TRBV15 and TRBJ2-3, is DAMVIQNPRYQVTQFGKPVTLSCSQTLNHNVMYWYQQKSSQAPKLLFHYYDKDFNNEADTPDNFQSRRPNTSFCFLDIRSPGLGDTAMYLCATSLLGATDTQYFGPGTRLTVL.